The 14 T cell receptor beta chains presented below share a single source sample, sequenced in a study of T cell repertoires in aging, cancer and after chemotherapy. A mixed TRB-A/B primer pool amplified rearranged TRB by multiplex touch-down PCR. MiXCR, applied by TCRdb to the multiplex PCR reads, yields one record per CDR3 protein. The sample carries fewer than 20,000 distinct CDR3 sequences, about 46% recorded once. The template was genomic DNA from peripheral blood, not RNA. Sample: blood. These TCRs come from a human donor in good health.

V is TRBV19 and J is TRBJ2-6; no clear D. V shed 8 bases and J shed 5 bases, with 13 bases lying between them. The CDR3 is 14 amino acids. CDR1 and CDR2 (germline): LNHDA, SQIVND (reference sequence). The CDR3 DNA reads TGTGCCAGTCAAAGTACGAACTGGGCCAACGTCCTGACTTTC. Its translation is CASQSTNWANVLTF.

This sequence joins TRBV6-5 and TRBJ2-7; D call uncertain. Per the germline V gene, CDR1 is MNHEY and CDR2 is SVGAGI. There are 13 residues in the CDR3. Trimming stripped 5 bases from V and 4 bases from J, with 12 bases between. CDR3 loop: CASSTRGEYEQYF. The CDR3 coding sequence is TGTGCCAGCAGTACCCGAGGCGAGTACGAGCAGTACTTC.

This rearrangement joins TRBV29-1 to TRBJ1-3; D remains ambiguous. Germline-derived CDR1 and CDR2 are SQVTM and ANQGSEA. Trimming took off 2 bases at V and 2 bases at J, with 7 bases between the two ends. The CDR3 is 13 amino acids. CDR3 sequence: CSVEFNPGNTIYF. CDR3 DNA: TGCAGCGTTGAATTCAACCCTGGAAACACCATATATTTT.

The table lists this clonotype with a few counts. This chain uses TRBV29-1 with TRBJ1-4; D might be TRBD1 (5 bases). From germline, CDR1 is SQVTM and CDR2 ANQGSEA. CDR3 length: 15 amino acids. V was shortened by 6 bases and J by 0 bases, with 14 bases between the two germline ends. This chain's CDR3 is CSVITWGSTNEKLFF. The CDR3 DNA is TGCAGCGTGATTACGTGGGGCTCAACTAATGAAAAACTGTTTTTT.

This clonotype has just a few counts. The V gene is TRBV6-1, the J gene TRBJ2-7; no definite D call. Between the trimmed V and J ends, which lost 7 bases and 6 bases, there was a span of 4 bases. The germline gives CDR1 MNHNS, CDR2 SASEGT. This CDR3 has 9 residues. CDR3: CASKSEQYF. Written as DNA, the CDR3 is TGTGCCAGCAAGAGCGAGCAGTACTTC.

This clonotype has a handful of counts. V usage is TRBV5-5 and J usage is TRBJ2-3; 9 bases match TRBD2. J was trimmed by 3 bases and V by 3 bases; bases with no gene match: 8. Germline V gene data show CDR1 as SGHKS and CDR2 as YYEKEE (reference sequence). The CDR3 loop spans 16 amino acids. The DNA for the CDR3 is TGTGCCAGCAGCTCGTATAGCGGGAGATTAACAGATACGCAGTATTTT. This translates into CASSSYSGRLTDTQYF.

The rearrangement uses TRBV27 and TRBJ1-2, with TRBD1 as a possible D gene (5 bases). Germline loops: CDR1 MNHEY, CDR2 SMNVEV (reference sequence). The CDR3 runs 18 residues. Trimming took off 2 bases at V and 0 bases at J, with 19 bases between the two ends. The CDR3 is CASSLRAGLKPSNYGYTF. For the CDR3, the DNA is TGTGCCAGCAGTTTAAGGGCAGGGCTAAAACCGTCTAACTATGGCTACACCTTC.

The chain employs TRBV19 and TRBJ1-2; D is unresolved. Germline CDR1 LNHDA, CDR2 SQIVND (reference sequence). This CDR3 contains 14 residues. Trimming pared 7 bases from V and 1 base from J, leaving 13 bases between. The CDR3 coding sequence is TGTGCCAGTACCCCGGGAGGGTATAACTATGGCTACACCTTC. It encodes CASTPGGYNYGYTF.

Concerning this clonotype: A junction boundary mismatches the germline segment, possibly from a read error. The CDR3 loop is CASSQDGTPSYNEQFF. CDR3 DNA: TGCGCCAGCAGCCAAGACGGGACGCCCTCCTACAATGAGCAGTTCTTC. This chain links TRBV19 with TRBJ2-1; D possibly uses TRBD1 or TRBD2 (5 bases each). The germline CDR1 and CDR2 sequences are LNHDA and SQIVND (reference sequence). The CDR3 runs to 16 residues.

J is TRBJ2-2 and V is TRBV12-3 or TRBV12-4; no reliable D call. The CDR3 has 12 residues. Trimming took off 5 bases at V and 5 bases at J, with 6 bases between the two ends. The CDR3 DNA sequence: TGTGCCAGCAGTCCATTGACCGGGGAGCTGTTTTTT. This gives the protein CASSPLTGELFF.

The CDR3 coding sequence is TGTGCCAGCGCCCCCCATGGGGCGGGGGGAATTAATGAGCAGTTCTTC. Translation gives CASAPHGAGGINEQFF. The chain employs TRBV27 and TRBJ2-1, with 8 bases aligning to TRBD2. Germline loops: CDR1 MNHEY, CDR2 SMNVEV (reference sequence). CDR3 size: 16 residues. Losses at the gene ends were 8 bases for V and 7 bases for J; bases not matched to a gene: 16.

J is TRBJ2-3 and V is TRBV12-3 or TRBV12-4; D gene uncertain. The CDR3 runs 13 residues. The V end lost 5 bases, the J end lost 8 bases, and 14 bases lay between the germline ends. CDR3 nucleotides: TGTGCCAGCAGTGTCCGACTGGACCCTACGCAGTATTTT. It encodes CASSVRLDPTQYF.

The chain has TRBV12-3 or TRBV12-4 and TRBJ2-5; tentatively, D is TRBD2 (5 bases). Trimming left V 5 bases short and J 1 base short, with 11 bases between. The CDR3 spans 14 residues. Here the CDR3 DNA reads TGTGCCAGCAGTCCCCCGGGATCCCAAGAGACCCAGTACTTC. Its translation: CASSPPGSQETQYF.

There are a few counts of this clonotype. The chain combines TRBV6-5 with TRBJ2-7; 13 nucleotides agree with TRBD2. CDR3 length: 15 residues. The germline CDR1 and CDR2 sequences are MNHEY and SVGAGI. After removal of 4 bases from V and 1 base from J, the junction contained 1 base not matched to a gene. The CDR3 DNA is TGTGCCAGCAGTTTGGGACTAGCGGGATCCTACGAGCAGTACTTC. It encodes CASSLGLAGSYEQYF.